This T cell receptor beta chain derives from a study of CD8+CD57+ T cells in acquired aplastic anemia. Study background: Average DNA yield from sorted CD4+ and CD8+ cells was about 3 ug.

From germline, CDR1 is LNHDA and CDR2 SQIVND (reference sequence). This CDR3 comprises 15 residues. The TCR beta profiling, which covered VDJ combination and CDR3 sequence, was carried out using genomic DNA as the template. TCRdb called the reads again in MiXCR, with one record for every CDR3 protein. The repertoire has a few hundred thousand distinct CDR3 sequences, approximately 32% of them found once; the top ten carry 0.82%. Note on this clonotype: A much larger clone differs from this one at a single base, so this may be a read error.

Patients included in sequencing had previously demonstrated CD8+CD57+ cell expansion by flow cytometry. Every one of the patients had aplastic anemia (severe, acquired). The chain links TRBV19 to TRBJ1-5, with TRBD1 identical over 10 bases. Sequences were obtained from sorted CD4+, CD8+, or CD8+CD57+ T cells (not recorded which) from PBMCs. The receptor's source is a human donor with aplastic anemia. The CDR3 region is CACRGETGGYQPQHF. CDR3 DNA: TGTGCCTGTAGGGGGGAGACAGGGGGCTATCAGCCCCAGCATTTT.